Below, 25 T cell receptor beta chains from the same sample are listed, as sequenced in a study of identical twins. TCRdb redid the calling of the 5' RACE reads with MiXCR, one entry per CDR3 protein. The sample records about 20,000 distinct CDR3 sequences, approximately 70% being singletons. The sequencing sample was made of memory (CD45RO+) T cells sorted from blood. The receptor source for this set is a woman under 30 in good health. This table probably holds off-target reads from a library built for another chain.

The rearrangement joins TRBV18 to TRBJ2-3; maybe TRBD2 (5 bases). Germline CDR1 is KGHSH and CDR2 is LQKENI. V lost 4 bases, J lost 5 bases, and 7 bases lay in between. This CDR3 region has 12 residues. In DNA form, the CDR3 reads TGTGCCAGCTCACTCGGACTAGATACGCAGTATTTT. Its protein is CASSLGLDTQYF.

The V call is TRBV7-2, the J call TRBJ2-4, with 12 bases that match TRBD1. The CDR3 sequence is 16 residues long. Germline V gives CDR1 SGHTA, CDR2 FQGNSA. Unmatched junction bases numbered 7, after V lost 5 bases and J lost 5 bases. Here the CDR3 DNA reads TGTGCCAGCAGCCACGCCGGGACAGGGGGCGAAAACATTCAGTACTTC. It is translated as CASSHAGTGGENIQYF.

This rearrangement joins TRBV11-1 to TRBJ1-2, with 7 bases identical to TRBD1. The CDR3 has 17 amino acids. The ends lost 2 bases at V and 2 bases at J; junction bases unmatched: 11. Germline V gene lookup returns CDR1 SGHAT and CDR2 FQDESV (reference sequence). CDR3 residues: CASSLKGLQGTNYGYTF. CDR3 in DNA: TGTGCCAGCAGCTTAAAAGGCTTACAGGGGACGAACTATGGCTACACCTTC.

The chain uses TRBV12-3 or TRBV12-4 and TRBJ1-4; possibly TRBD1 for D (6 bases). Trimming left V 8 bases short and J 7 bases short, with 11 bases between. This CDR3 spans 12 amino acids. The CDR3 bases are TGTGCCAGCCGCCGGGGGGCTGAAAAACTGTTTTTT. It is translated as CASRRGAEKLFF.

This clonotype was seen only a few times. In DNA, the CDR3 is TGTGCCAGCAGCTTACTAGCGGGATCCTACAATGAGCAGTTCTTC. This sequence encodes CASSLLAGSYNEQFF. The chain links TRBV11-3 to TRBJ2-1, with 9 bases lining up with TRBD2. V lost 2 bases, J lost 1 base, and 0 bases stayed unmatched. Per the germline V gene, CDR1 is SGHNT and CDR2 is YENEEA. The CDR3 loop spans 15 amino acids.

The V and J genes are TRBV7-9 and TRBJ1-1; TRBD1 aligns across 9 bases. The CDR3 totals 14 residues. V lost 3 bases and J lost 4; bases outside the gene matches: 3. The V gene's germline CDR1 is SEHNR and CDR2 FQNEAQ (reference sequence). CDR3 sequence reads: CASSFDRGSTEAFF. CDR3 coding DNA: TGTGCCAGCAGCTTTGACAGGGGGAGCACTGAAGCTTTCTTT.

This clonotype has just one count. The V and J genes are TRBV6-2 or TRBV6-3 and TRBJ2-7; TRBD2 agrees at 8 bases. Germline-derived CDR1 and CDR2 are MNHEY and SVGEGT. V lost 7 bases and J lost 0; bases outside the gene matches: 5. This CDR3 has 14 amino acids. In DNA, the CDR3 is TGTGCCAGCACGAACAGCGGGGGCTCCTACGAGCAGTACTTC. Encoded protein: CASTNSGGSYEQYF.

This clonotype has just a few counts. The V gene is TRBV2, the J gene TRBJ1-1; D is uncertain. Germline V gene lookup returns CDR1 SNHLY and CDR2 FYNNEI. The CDR3 has 13 residues. Between the trimmed V and J ends, which lost 10 bases and 0 bases, there was a span of 12 bases. The CDR3, as DNA: TGTGCCACCTTGGAAACGTTGAACACTGAAGCTTTCTTT. Residues: CATLETLNTEAFF. Full variable domain (remainder filled in from reference TRBV2 and TRBJ1-1): EPEVTQTPSHQVTQMGQEVILRCVPISNHLYFYWYRQILGQKVEFLVSFYNNEISEKSEIFDDQFSVERPDGSNFTLKIRSTKLEDSAMYFCATLETLNTEAFFGQGTRLTVV.

The chain employs TRBV2 and TRBJ2-7; TRBD2 matches 12 bases. The junction had 6 bases not matched to a gene; V was cut back by 6 bases and J by 0 bases. Germline V CDR1 and CDR2: SNHLY, FYNNEI. This CDR3 has 16 amino acids. CDR3 nucleotide sequence: TGTGCCAGCAGGGAGACTAGCGGGAGTTTCTCCTACGAGCAGTACTTC. Translated: CASRETSGSFSYEQYF.

This chain connects TRBV20-1 to TRBJ2-1, with no clear D. V was pared by 0 bases and J by 0 bases, with 9 bases between. The V gene's germline CDR1 is DFQATT and CDR2 SNEGSKA (reference sequence). This CDR3 is 15 amino acids long. This CDR3 is CSARDARSSYNEQFF. The CDR3 DNA is TGCAGTGCTAGAGATGCCAGAAGCTCCTACAATGAGCAGTTCTTC.

The chain is built from TRBV12-3 or TRBV12-4 and TRBJ2-2, with D possibly being TRBD1 or TRBD2 (6 bases each). The CDR3 runs 15 residues. Trimming took off 4 bases at V and 4 bases at J, with 13 bases between the two ends. The CDR3 sequence is CASSWGASGTGELFF. DNA for the CDR3: TGTGCCAGCAGTTGGGGGGCCTCGGGCACCGGGGAGCTGTTTTTT.

This clonotype was detected a few times. This chain uses TRBV20-1 with TRBJ2-3; D uncertain. Trimming took off 2 bases at V and 2 bases at J, with 5 bases between the two ends. Germline values: CDR1 DFQATT, CDR2 SNEGSKA (reference sequence). The CDR3 sequence is 12 residues long. The CDR3 loop reads CSARTITDTQYF. DNA of the CDR3: TGCAGTGCTAGAACCATCACAGATACGCAGTATTTT.

This chain joins TRBV7-6 and TRBJ2-2, with a weak D call TRBD2 (6 bases). The V gene's germline CDR1 is SGHVS and CDR2 FNYEAQ. V lost 8 bases and J lost 2, with 12 bases in between. This CDR3 is 14 amino acids long. CDR3 protein: CASFPGTNTGELFF. The CDR3 bases are TGTGCCAGCTTTCCCGGGACTAACACCGGGGAGCTGTTTTTT.

The chain recombines TRBV13 with TRBJ2-3; 9 positions agree with TRBD2. V dropped 5 bases and J dropped 0; count of bases not matched to a gene: 6. Germline values: CDR1 PRHDT, CDR2 FYEKMQ (reference sequence). The CDR3 is 16 amino acids. The CDR3 nucleotides read TGTGCCAGCAGCGGAACTAGCGGGCCTAGCACAGATACGCAGTATTTT. Its translation: CASSGTSGPSTDTQYF. Full variable domain (missing parts from reference TRBV13 and TRBJ2-3): AAGVIQSPRHLIKEKRETATLKCYPIPRHDTVYWYQQGPGQDPQFLISFYEKMQSDKGSIPDRFSAQQFSDYHSELNMSSLELGDSALYFCASSGTSGPSTDTQYFGPGTRLTVL.

This clonotype was seen once. The gene calls are TRBV18 and TRBJ2-1, with 9 bases lining up with TRBD2. J gave up 8 bases and V 0 bases, and 8 bases lay outside the gene matches. This CDR3 comprises 16 residues. Germline CDR1 is KGHSH and CDR2 is LQKENI. The CDR3 sequence: CASSPPASGARDEQFF. The CDR3 DNA follows: TGTGCCAGCTCACCACCGGCTAGCGGGGCGAGAGATGAGCAGTTCTTC.

This clonotype appeared a single time. The CDR3 sequence is CASSLSRTGVSDTQYF. In nucleotides, the CDR3 is TGTGCCAGCAGTTTATCCCGGACAGGGGTCTCAGATACGCAGTATTTT. This chain links TRBV25-1 with TRBJ2-3; TRBD1 aligns across 9 bases. The CDR3 contains 16 residues. Germline-derived CDR1 and CDR2 are MGHDK and SYGVNS. Trimming removed 5 bases from V and 4 bases from J; junction bases left unmatched: 10.

The chain couples TRBV19 to TRBJ2-7; 8 nucleotides line up with TRBD1. J gave up 5 bases and V 9 bases, and 6 bases lay outside the gene matches. Germline-derived CDR1 and CDR2 are LNHDA and SQIVND (reference sequence). This CDR3 has 12 residues. The CDR3 nucleotides read TGTGCCAGCGGACAGGGCAACCACGAGCAGTACTTC. Protein sequence: CASGQGNHEQYF.

This chain connects TRBV20-1 to TRBJ2-1, with D perhaps TRBD1 or TRBD2 (5 bases each). The CDR3 extends over 13 amino acids. Trimming removed 1 base at V and 8 bases at J, with 12 bases between. Germline CDR1 is DFQATT and CDR2 is SNEGSKA (reference sequence). CDR3 DNA: TGCAGTGCTAGAGTGCTAGCAGGGCATGAGCAGTTCTTC. It codes for CSARVLAGHEQFF.

The chain is built from TRBV5-1 and TRBJ2-1, with TRBD2 matching 10 bases. CDR1 is SGHRS, CDR2 YFSETQ, per germline. V shed 0 bases and J 8 bases; nucleotides not matched to a gene: 5. This CDR3 comprises 15 residues. The CDR3 nucleotides read TGCGCCAGCAGCTTGGTTTCTAGCGGGAGTGATGAGCAGTTCTTC. It yields the protein CASSLVSSGSDEQFF. Full variable domain (remainder filled in from reference TRBV5-1 and TRBJ2-1): KAGVTQTPRYLIKTRGQQVTLSCSPISGHRSVSWYQQTPGQGLQFLFEYFSETQRNKGNFPGRFSGRQFSNSRSEMNVSTLELGDSALYLCASSLVSSGSDEQFFGPGTRLTVL.

The genes are TRBV11-2 and TRBJ2-3; 11 bases are a match to TRBD2. Germline values: CDR1 SGHAT, CDR2 FQNNGV. V was clipped by 4 bases and J by 3 bases; unmatched bases: 6. CDR3 length: 16 amino acids. Written as DNA, the CDR3 is TGTGCCAGCAGCTCATTTAGCGGGAGGGGAACAGATACGCAGTATTTT. It yields the protein CASSSFSGRGTDTQYF.

This clonotype has only a few counts. CDR3 nucleotides: TGTGCCAGCAGTTTCTTCCGACTAGCCCGAGAGACCTACAATGAGCAGTTCTTC. The encoded protein is CASSFFRLARETYNEQFF. The chain carries TRBV12-3 or TRBV12-4 and TRBJ2-1, with 7 bases matching TRBD2. With 3 bases clipped from V and 2 bases from J, the junction kept 13 bases outside the gene matches. The length of the CDR3 is 18 residues.

This chain joins TRBV6-1 and TRBJ2-7; tentatively, D is TRBD1 or TRBD2 (5 bases each). The CDR3 contains 13 residues. The V gene's germline CDR1 is MNHNS and CDR2 SASEGT. Trimming shortened V by 7 bases and J by 6 bases, and 16 bases separated the two germline ends. The DNA for the CDR3 is TGTGCCAGCAAACGACAGCCCCGGGGCGAGCAGTACTTC. Translated, it gives CASKRQPRGEQYF.

The V and J genes are TRBV10-3 and TRBJ2-2; TRBD1 agrees at 9 bases. Germline lookup yields CDR1 ENHRY and CDR2 SYGVKD. The V gene end was trimmed by 3 bases and the J gene end by 7 bases; junction bases not matched to a gene: 6. The CDR3 is made up of 15 amino acids. The CDR3 reads CAISEWGQGSGELFF. CDR3 coding DNA: TGTGCCATCAGTGAATGGGGACAGGGAAGCGGGGAGCTGTTTTTT.

This clonotype occurred once. The CDR3 reads CASSLAVVGDEQFF. The DNA of the CDR3 is TGTGCCAGCAGCTTAGCCGTCGTAGGGGATGAGCAGTTCTTC. The chain is built from TRBV7-9 and TRBJ2-1; D may be TRBD1 (5 bases). Germline V CDR1 and CDR2: SEHNR, FQNEAQ (reference sequence). The CDR3 has 14 residues. Trimming took 0 bases from V and 8 from J, leaving 11 bases between them.

J is TRBJ2-6 and V is TRBV19; maybe TRBD1 (6 bases). V lost 11 bases and J lost 5, with 13 bases in between. Per germline, CDR1 LNHDA and CDR2 SQIVND (reference sequence). This CDR3 spans 13 amino acids. The CDR3 sequence is CAAGVSRANVLTF. CDR3 coding DNA: TGTGCCGCAGGGGTATCTAGGGCCAACGTCCTGACTTTC.